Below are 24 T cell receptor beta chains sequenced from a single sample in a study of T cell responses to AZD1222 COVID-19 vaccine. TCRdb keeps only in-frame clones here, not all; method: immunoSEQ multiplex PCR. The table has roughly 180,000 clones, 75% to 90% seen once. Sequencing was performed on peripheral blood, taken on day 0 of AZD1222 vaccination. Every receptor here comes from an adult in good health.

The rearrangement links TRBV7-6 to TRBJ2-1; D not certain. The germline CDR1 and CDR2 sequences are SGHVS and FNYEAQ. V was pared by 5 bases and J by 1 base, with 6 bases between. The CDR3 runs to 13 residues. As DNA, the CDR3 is TGTGCCAGCAGCGCCGGGTCCTACAATGAGCAGTTCTTC. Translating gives CASSAGSYNEQFF.

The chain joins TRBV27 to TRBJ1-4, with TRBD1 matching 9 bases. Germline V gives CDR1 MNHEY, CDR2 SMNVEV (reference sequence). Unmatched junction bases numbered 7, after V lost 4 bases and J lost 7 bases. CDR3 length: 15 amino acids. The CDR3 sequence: CASSSLQGASEKLFF. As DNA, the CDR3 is TGTGCCAGCAGTTCCTTACAGGGGGCTAGTGAAAAACTGTTTTTT.

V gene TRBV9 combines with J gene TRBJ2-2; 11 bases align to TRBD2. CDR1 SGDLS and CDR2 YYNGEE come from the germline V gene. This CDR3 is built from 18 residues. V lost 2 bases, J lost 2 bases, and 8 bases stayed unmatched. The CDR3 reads CASSVLAGGPGNTGELFF. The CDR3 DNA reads TGTGCCAGCAGCGTTTTAGCGGGGGGGCCGGGTAACACCGGGGAGCTGTTTTTT.

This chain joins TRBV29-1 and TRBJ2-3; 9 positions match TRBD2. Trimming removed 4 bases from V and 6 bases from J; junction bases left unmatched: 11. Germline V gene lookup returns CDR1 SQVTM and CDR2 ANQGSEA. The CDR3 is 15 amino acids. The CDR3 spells CSVVRTSVGSDTQYF. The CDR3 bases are TGCAGCGTTGTACGGACTAGCGTGGGTTCCGATACGCAGTATTTT.

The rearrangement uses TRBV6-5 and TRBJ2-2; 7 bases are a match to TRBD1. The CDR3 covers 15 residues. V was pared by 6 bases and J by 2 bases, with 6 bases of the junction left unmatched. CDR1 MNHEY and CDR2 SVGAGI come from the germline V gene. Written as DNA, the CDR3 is TGTGCCAGCAGGAGGGACAGACTCAACACCGGGGAGCTGTTTTTT. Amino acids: CASRRDRLNTGELFF.

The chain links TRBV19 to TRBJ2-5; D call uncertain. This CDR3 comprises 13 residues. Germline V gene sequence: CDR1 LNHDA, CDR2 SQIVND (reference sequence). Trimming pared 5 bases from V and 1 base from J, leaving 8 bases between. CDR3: CASSQIVQETQYF. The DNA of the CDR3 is TGTGCCAGTAGTCAGATCGTCCAAGAGACCCAGTACTTC.

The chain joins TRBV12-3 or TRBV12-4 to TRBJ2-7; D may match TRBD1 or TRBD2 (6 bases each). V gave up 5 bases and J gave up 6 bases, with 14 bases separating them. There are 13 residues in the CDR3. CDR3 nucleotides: TGTGCCAGCAGTCCCGGGAAGGGGGGCGAGCAGTACTTC. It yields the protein CASSPGKGGEQYF.

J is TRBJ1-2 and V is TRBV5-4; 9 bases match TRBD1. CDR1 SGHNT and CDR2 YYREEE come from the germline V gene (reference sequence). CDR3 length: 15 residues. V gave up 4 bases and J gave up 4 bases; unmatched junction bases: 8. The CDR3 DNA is TGTGCCAGCAGCCAGGGACAGGGAATGGGCTATGGCTACACCTTC. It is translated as CASSQGQGMGYGYTF.

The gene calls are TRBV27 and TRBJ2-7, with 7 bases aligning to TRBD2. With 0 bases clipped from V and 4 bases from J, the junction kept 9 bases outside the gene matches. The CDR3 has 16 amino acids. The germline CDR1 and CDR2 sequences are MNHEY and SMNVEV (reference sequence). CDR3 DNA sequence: TGTGCCAGCAGTTTATCTGCGGGGGACTTTGCGTACGAGCAGTACGTC. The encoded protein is CASSLSAGDFAYEQYV.

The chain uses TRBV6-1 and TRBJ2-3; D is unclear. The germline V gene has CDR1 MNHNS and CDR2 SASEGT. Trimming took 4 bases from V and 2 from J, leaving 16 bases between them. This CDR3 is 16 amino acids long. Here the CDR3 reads CASSGNMDLSTDTQYF. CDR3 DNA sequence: TGTGCCAGCAGTGGTAACATGGACCTGTCCACAGATACGCAGTATTTT.

In DNA form, the CDR3 reads TGTGCCAGCTCACCAGCACTCGCTGGAAACACCATATATTTT. Amino acids: CASSPALAGNTIYF. The V gene is TRBV18, the J gene TRBJ1-3, with no clear D. The CDR3 contains 14 residues. Between the trimmed V and J ends, which lost 2 bases and 2 bases, there was a span of 7 bases. Germline values: CDR1 KGHSH, CDR2 LQKENI.

CDR3 nucleotides: TGTGCCAGCAGCTTAGCCCCGAATTCACCCCTCCACTTT. Its translation is CASSLAPNSPLHF. The chain carries TRBV11-3 and TRBJ1-6; D gene ambiguous. Trimming removed 1 base at V and 7 bases at J, with 5 bases between. The CDR3 is 13 residues long. Germline-derived CDR1 and CDR2 are SGHNT and YENEEA. Supplemented by reference TRBV11-3 and TRBJ1-6, the full variable domain reads EAGVVQSPRYKIIEKKQPVAFWCNPISGHNTLYWYLQNLGQGPELLIRYENEEAVDDSQLPKDRFSAERLKGVDSTLKIQPAELGDSAVYLCASSLAPNSPLHFGNGTRLTVT.

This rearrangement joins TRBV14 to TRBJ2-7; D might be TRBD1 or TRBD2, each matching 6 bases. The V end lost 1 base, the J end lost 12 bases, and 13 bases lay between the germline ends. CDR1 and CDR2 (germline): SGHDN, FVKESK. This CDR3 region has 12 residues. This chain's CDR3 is CASSQVGGGLYF. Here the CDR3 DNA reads TGTGCCAGCAGCCAAGTTGGAGGGGGTCTGTACTTC.

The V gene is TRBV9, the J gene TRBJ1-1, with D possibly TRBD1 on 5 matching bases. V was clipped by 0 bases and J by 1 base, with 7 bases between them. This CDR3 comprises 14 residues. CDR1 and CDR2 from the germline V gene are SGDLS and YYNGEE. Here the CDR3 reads CASSVVGANTEAFF. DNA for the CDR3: TGTGCCAGCAGCGTAGTAGGGGCGAACACTGAAGCTTTCTTT.

CDR3 residues: CASSLVRVSTDTQYF. The CDR3 DNA reads as TGTGCCAGCAGCTTAGTACGGGTCAGCACAGATACGCAGTATTTT. The rearrangement links TRBV7-9 to TRBJ2-3; D unresolved. There are 15 residues in the CDR3. V was clipped by 1 base and J by 0 bases, with 8 bases between them. Per germline, CDR1 SEHNR and CDR2 FQNEAQ (reference sequence).

This CDR3 is CSASSDSNYGYTF. CDR3 DNA sequence: TGCAGTGCTAGTAGTGACAGCAACTATGGCTACACCTTC. The rearrangement uses TRBV20-1 and TRBJ1-2; D may be TRBD1 (5 bases). The CDR3 is 13 residues long. Trimming pared 3 bases from V and 2 bases from J, leaving 10 bases between. Germline CDR1 is DFQATT and CDR2 is SNEGSKA (reference sequence).

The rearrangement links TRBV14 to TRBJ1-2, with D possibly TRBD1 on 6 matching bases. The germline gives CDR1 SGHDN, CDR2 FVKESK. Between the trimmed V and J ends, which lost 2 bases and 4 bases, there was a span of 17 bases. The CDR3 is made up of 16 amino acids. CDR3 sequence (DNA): TGTGCCAGCAGCCAAAATTCACAGGGTTGGGCCTATGGCTACACCTTC. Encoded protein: CASSQNSQGWAYGYTF. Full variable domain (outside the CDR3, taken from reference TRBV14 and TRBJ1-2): EAGVTQFPSHSVIEKGQTVTLRCDPISGHDNLYWYRRVMGKEIKFLLHFVKESKQDESGMPNNRFLAERTGGTYSTLKVQPAELEDSGVYFCASSQNSQGWAYGYTFGSGTRLTVV.

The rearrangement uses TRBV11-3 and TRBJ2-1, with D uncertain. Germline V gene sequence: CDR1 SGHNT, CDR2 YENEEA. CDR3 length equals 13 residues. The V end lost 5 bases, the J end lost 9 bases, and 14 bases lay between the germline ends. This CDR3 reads CASSQRRVGEQFF. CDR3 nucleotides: TGTGCCAGCAGCCAGAGGCGAGTCGGTGAGCAGTTCTTC.

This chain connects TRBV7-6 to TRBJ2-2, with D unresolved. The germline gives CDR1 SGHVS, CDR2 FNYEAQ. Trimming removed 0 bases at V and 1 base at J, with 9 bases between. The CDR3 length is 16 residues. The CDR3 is CASSLARRQNTGELFF. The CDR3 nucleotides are TGTGCCAGCAGCTTAGCTCGGCGCCAGAACACCGGGGAGCTGTTTTTT.

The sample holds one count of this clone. Here the CDR3 reads CASSYSGTTYNEQFF. CDR3 bases: TGTGCCAGCAGTTACTCAGGGACAACCTACAATGAGCAGTTCTTC. The V call is TRBV6-5, the J call TRBJ2-1, with D perhaps TRBD1 (6 bases). CDR1 and CDR2 (germline): MNHEY, SVGAGI. This CDR3 has 15 residues. Trimming removed 0 bases at V and 2 bases at J, with 8 bases between.

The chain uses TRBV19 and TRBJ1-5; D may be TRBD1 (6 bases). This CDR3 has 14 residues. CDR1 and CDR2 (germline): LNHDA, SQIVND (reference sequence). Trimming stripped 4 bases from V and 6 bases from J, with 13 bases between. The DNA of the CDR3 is TGTGCCAGTAGTACCAACAGGGTAGGTCAGCCCCAGCATTTT. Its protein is CASSTNRVGQPQHF.

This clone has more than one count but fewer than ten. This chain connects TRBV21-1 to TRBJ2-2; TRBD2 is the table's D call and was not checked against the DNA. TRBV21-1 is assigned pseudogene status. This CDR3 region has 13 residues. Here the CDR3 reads CASSAVRGGELFF. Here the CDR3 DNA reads TGTGCCAGCAGCGCGGTCCGGGGAGGGGAGCTGTTTTTT.

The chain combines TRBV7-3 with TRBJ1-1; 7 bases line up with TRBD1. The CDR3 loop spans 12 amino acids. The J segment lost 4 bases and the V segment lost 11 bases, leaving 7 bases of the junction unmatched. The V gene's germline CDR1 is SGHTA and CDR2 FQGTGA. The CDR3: CAVTGHLTEAFF. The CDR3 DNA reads TGTGCCGTGACAGGGCATCTCACTGAAGCTTTCTTT.

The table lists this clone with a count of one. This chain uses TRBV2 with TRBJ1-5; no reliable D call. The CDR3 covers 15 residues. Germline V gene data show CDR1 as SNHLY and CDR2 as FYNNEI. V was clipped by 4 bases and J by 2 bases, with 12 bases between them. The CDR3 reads CASSVIGIGNQPQHF. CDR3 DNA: TGTGCCAGCAGTGTTATAGGGATCGGCAATCAGCCCCAGCATTTT. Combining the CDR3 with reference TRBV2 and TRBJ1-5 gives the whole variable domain EPEVTQTPSHQVTQMGQEVILRCVPISNHLYFYWYRQILGQKVEFLVSFYNNEISEKSEIFDDQFSVERPDGSNFTLKIRSTKLEDSAMYFCASSVIGIGNQPQHFGDGTRLSIL.